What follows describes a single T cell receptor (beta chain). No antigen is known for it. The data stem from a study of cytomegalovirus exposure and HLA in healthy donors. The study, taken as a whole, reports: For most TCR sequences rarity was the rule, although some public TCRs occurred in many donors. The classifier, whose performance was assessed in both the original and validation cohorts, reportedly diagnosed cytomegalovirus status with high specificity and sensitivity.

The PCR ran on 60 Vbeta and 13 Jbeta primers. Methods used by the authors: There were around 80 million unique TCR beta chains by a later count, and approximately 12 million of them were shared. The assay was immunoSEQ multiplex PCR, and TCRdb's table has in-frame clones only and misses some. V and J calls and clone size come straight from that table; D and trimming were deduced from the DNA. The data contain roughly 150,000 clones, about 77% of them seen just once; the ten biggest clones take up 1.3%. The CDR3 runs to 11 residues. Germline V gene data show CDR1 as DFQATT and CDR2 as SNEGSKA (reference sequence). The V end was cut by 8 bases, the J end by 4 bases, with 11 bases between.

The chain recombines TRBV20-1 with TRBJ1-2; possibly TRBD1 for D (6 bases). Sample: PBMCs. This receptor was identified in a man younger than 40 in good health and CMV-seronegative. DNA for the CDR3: TGCAGTTCCGGACAGAGCTATGGCTACACCTTC. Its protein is CSSGQSYGYTF.